This passage covers 9 T cell receptor beta chains from one sample sequenced in a study of tumour-infiltrating T cells in Burkitt lymphoma. Only in-frame clones appear in the TCRdb table, and some are missing; sequencing was by immunoSEQ multiplex PCR. The top ten hold 2.9% of the sample, which has more than 45,000 clones, around 31% seen once. Sequences were obtained from tumor tissue. Source of these receptors: a human donor with Burkitt lymphoma.

The rearrangement joins TRBV6-1 to TRBJ2-4; 7 bases agree with TRBD1. Trimming cost V 6 bases and J 8 bases; bases outside gene matches: 7. CDR1 and CDR2 (germline): MNHNS, SASEGT. The CDR3 totals 13 residues. The CDR3 here is CASRWAGGDIQYF. The CDR3 DNA follows: TGTGCCAGCAGGTGGGCAGGGGGAGACATTCAGTACTTC.

The chain links TRBV10-3 to TRBJ2-5, with no clear D. The V gene lost 3 bases and the J gene lost 4 bases, with 12 bases spanning the gap. CDR1 is ENHRY and CDR2 is SYGVKD in the germline V gene. The CDR3 is made up of 14 amino acids. In DNA form, the CDR3 reads TGTGCCATCAGTGAAGGTAGAGTGGGAGAGACCCAGTACTTC. It codes for CAISEGRVGETQYF.

J is TRBJ2-7 and V is TRBV15, with 9 bases matching TRBD2. CDR1 LNHNV and CDR2 YYDKDF come from the germline V gene (reference sequence). After removal of 4 bases from V and 13 bases from J, the junction contained 8 bases not matched to a gene. The CDR3 is made up of 12 amino acids. This CDR3 reads CATSTLAGERYF. In DNA, the CDR3 is TGTGCCACCAGCACATTAGCGGGGGAGCGATACTTC.

The genes are TRBV10-3 and TRBJ1-2; 7 nucleotides match TRBD1. This CDR3 has 13 amino acids. Losses at the gene ends were 6 bases for V and 3 bases for J; bases not matched to a gene: 4. CDR1 and CDR2 (germline): ENHRY, SYGVKD. CDR3 in amino acids: CAISGQDDYGYTF. In nucleotides, the CDR3 is TGTGCCATCAGCGGACAGGATGACTATGGCTACACCTTC.

The chain recombines TRBV15 with TRBJ1-4; 8 bases line up with TRBD1. The CDR3 sequence is 18 residues long. The germline V gene encodes CDR1 LNHNV and CDR2 YYDKDF (reference sequence). V dropped 1 base and J dropped 7; count of bases not matched to a gene: 14. CDR3 sequence (DNA): TGTGCCACCAGCAGAGGTCCTACTCAGGGGGCGGAGGGTGAAAAACTGTTTTTT. Its protein is CATSRGPTQGAEGEKLFF. The entire variable domain, with the rest obtained from reference TRBV15 and TRBJ1-4, is as follows: DAMVIQNPRYQVTQFGKPVTLSCSQTLNHNVMYWYQQKSSQAPKLLFHYYDKDFNNEADTPDNFQSRRPNTSFCFLDIRSPGLGDTAMYLCATSRGPTQGAEGEKLFFGSGTQLSVL.

The V and J genes are TRBV7-2 and TRBJ1-5, with D perhaps TRBD1 (5 bases). CDR1 SGHTA and CDR2 FQGNSA come from the germline V gene. Trimming cost V 1 base and J 1 base, with 17 bases left between them. CDR3 length: 18 amino acids. The CDR3, as DNA: TGTGCCAGCAGCTTAGGCTGGGGCAGGGCCGGGAGCAATCAGCCCCAGCATTTT. Protein sequence: CASSLGWGRAGSNQPQHF.

This chain connects TRBV15 to TRBJ1-2; D perhaps matches TRBD1 (5 bases). The germline gives CDR1 LNHNV, CDR2 YYDKDF (reference sequence). The CDR3 sequence is 14 residues long. V dropped 0 bases and J dropped 4 bases, with 9 bases sitting between them. CDR3 loop: CATSRDPQGYGYTF. Written as DNA, the CDR3 is TGTGCCACCAGCAGAGATCCGCAGGGCTATGGCTACACCTTC.

A few counts support this clone. V and J are TRBV4-2 and TRBJ1-6; tentative D call: TRBD1 (5 bases). Trimming took off 0 bases at V and 5 bases at J, with 11 bases between the two ends. Looked up from germline, CDR1 is LGHNA and CDR2 is YNFKEQ. The CDR3 has 16 residues. In nucleotides, the CDR3 is TGTGCCAGCAGCCAAGAAGGCGGGACTCATAATTCACCCCTCCACTTT. Protein sequence: CASSQEGGTHNSPLHF.

J is TRBJ1-2 and V is TRBV21-1. TRBV21-1 is a listed pseudogene. This CDR3 is 14 amino acids long. For the CDR3, the DNA is TGTGCCAGCAGCAAAGGAGCGGGGTCAGAGGGCTACACCTTC. Its protein product is CASSKGAGSEGYTF.